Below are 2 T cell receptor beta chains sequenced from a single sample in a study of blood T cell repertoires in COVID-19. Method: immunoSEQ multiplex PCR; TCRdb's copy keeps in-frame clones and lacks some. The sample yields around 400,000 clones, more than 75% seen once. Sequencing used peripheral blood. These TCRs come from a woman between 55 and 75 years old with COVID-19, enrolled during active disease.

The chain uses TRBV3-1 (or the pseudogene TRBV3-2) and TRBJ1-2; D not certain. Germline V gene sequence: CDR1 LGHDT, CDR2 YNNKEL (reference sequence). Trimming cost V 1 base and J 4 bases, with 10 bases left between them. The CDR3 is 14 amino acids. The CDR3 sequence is CASSQVMAAYGYTF. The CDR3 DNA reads TGTGCCAGCAGCCAAGTGATGGCTGCCTATGGCTACACCTTC.

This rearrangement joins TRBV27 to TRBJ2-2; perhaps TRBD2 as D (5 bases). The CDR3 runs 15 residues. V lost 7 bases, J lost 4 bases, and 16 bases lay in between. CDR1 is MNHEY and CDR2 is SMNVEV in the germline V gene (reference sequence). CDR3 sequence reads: CASTSRPGSTGELFF. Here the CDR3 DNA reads TGTGCCAGCACGTCGCGCCCGGGGAGCACCGGGGAGCTGTTTTTT.